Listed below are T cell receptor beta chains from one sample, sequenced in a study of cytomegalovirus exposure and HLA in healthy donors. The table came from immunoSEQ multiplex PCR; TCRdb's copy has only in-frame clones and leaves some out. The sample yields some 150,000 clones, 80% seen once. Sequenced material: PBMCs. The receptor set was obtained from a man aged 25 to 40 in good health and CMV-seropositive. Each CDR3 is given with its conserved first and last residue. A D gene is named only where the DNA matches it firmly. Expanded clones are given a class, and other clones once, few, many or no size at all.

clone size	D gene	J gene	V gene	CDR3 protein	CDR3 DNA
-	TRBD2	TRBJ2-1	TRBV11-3	CASSPGPGLAPRSYNEQFF	TGTGCCAGCAGCCCAGGACCGGGACTAGCGCCTCGCTCCTACAATGAGCAGTTCTTC
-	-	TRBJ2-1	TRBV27	CASSWGLHILHNEQFF	TGTGCCAGCAGTTGGGGACTCCACATACTCCACAATGAGCAGTTCTTC
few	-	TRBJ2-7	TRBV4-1	CASSQGNSGSYEQYF	TGCGCCAGCAGCCAAGGGAATAGCGGCTCCTACGAGCAGTACTTC
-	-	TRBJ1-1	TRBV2	CASSVNTEAFF	TGTGCCAGCAGCGTCAACACTGAAGCTTTCTTT
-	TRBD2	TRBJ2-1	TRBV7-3	CASSLAGGLYNEQFF	TGTGCCAGCAGCTTAGCGGGAGGTCTCTACAATGAGCAGTTCTTC
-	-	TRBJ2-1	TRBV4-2	CASSQVGQSYNEQFF	TGTGCCAGCAGCCAAGTCGGACAATCCTACAATGAGCAGTTCTTC
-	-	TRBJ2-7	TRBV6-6	CASRSGTLSYEQYF	TGTGCCAGCAGATCCGGGACACTATCCTACGAGCAGTACTTC
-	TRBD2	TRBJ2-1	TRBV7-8	CASSLISLAGGINEQFF	TGTGCCAGCAGCTTAATCTCCCTAGCGGGAGGGATAAATGAGCAGTTCTTC
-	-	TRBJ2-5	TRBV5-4	CASSYPGRDGETQYF	TGTGCCAGCAGCTACCCGGGGCGGGACGGGGAGACCCAGTACTTC
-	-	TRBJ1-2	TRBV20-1	CSAPSGYGYTF	TGCAGTGCTCCCTCGGGCTATGGCTACACCTTC
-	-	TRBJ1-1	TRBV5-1	CASSLAGGLATEAFF	TGCGCCAGCAGCTTGGCCGGGGGGTTGGCCACTGAAGCTTTCTTT
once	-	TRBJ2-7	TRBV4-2	CASSRRGGPGNSYEQYF	TGTGCCAGCAGCCGGAGGGGGGGGCCAGGGAACTCCTACGAGCAGTACTTC
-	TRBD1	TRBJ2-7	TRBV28	CASLRQGDYEQYF	TGTGCCAGCCTTCGACAGGGAGATTACGAGCAGTACTTC
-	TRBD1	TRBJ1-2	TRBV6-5	CASSRQGPWGYTF	TGTGCCAGCAGTCGACAGGGTCCTTGGGGCTACACCTTC
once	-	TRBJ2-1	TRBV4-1	CASSHSVYNEQFF	TGCGCCAGCAGCCACTCGGTCTACAATGAGCAGTTCTTC
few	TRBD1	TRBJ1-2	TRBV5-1	CASSWGQGASGYTF	TGCGCCAGCAGCTGGGGACAGGGGGCGAGTGGCTACACCTTC
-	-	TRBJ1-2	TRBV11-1	CASSSGGREYGYTF	TGTGCCAGCAGCTCCGGAGGACGGGAGTATGGCTACACCTTC
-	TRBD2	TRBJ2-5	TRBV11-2	CASSPIFSGGQETQYF	TGTGCCAGCAGCCCGATTTTTAGCGGGGGCCAAGAGACCCAGTACTTC
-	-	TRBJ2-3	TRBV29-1	CSVEENRPTTDTQYF	TGCAGCGTTGAGGAGAACAGGCCCACCACAGATACGCAGTATTTT
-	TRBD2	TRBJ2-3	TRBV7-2	CASSPAGGLADTQYF	TGTGCCAGCAGTCCAGCGGGAGGTCTGGCAGATACGCAGTATTTT
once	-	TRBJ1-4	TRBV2	CASSRQGGEKLFF	TGTGCCAGCAGCCGTCAGGGCGGTGAAAAACTGTTTTTT
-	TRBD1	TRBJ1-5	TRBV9	CASSAGTANQPQHF	TGTGCCAGCAGCGCTGGGACAGCTAATCAGCCCCAGCATTTT
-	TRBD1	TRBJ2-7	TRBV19	CASSSPGTGFSYEQYF	TGTGCCAGTAGTTCCCCCGGGACAGGATTTTCCTACGAGCAGTACTTC
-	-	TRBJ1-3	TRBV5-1	CASRGFGSGNTIYF	TGCGCCAGCAGGGGCTTTGGATCAGGAAACACCATATATTTT
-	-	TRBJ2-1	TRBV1	CTSSQGALHNEQFF	TGCACCAGCAGCCAAGGGGCTTTGCACAATGAGCAGTTCTTC
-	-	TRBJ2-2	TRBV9	CASSVAGARTGELFF	TGTGCCAGCAGCGTAGCGGGAGCGCGAACCGGGGAGCTGTTTTTT
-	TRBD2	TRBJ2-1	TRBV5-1	CASSLATLAGESYNEQFF	TGCGCCAGCAGCTTGGCCACTTTAGCGGGAGAATCCTACAATGAGCAGTTCTTC
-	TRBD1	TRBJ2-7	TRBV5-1	CASSSRDRAIPYEQYF	TGCGCCAGCAGCTCCCGGGACAGGGCTATCCCCTACGAGCAGTACTTC
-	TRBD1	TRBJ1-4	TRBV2	CASSGTGVSEKLFF	TGTGCCAGCAGTGGGACAGGGGTAAGCGAAAAACTGTTTTTT